This T cell receptor beta chain was found in a study of cytomegalovirus exposure and HLA in healthy donors. PCR amplification relied on 60 Vbeta primers (plus 13 Jbeta primers). Some clones are missing from TCRdb's copy, which holds only in-frame ones; the method was immunoSEQ multiplex PCR. The sample carries 150,000 to 200,000 clones, 81% recorded once. V shed 2 bases, J shed 4 bases, and the junction held 12 bases outside the gene matches. The CDR3 covers 18 residues. Germline V gene lookup returns CDR1 SGHRS and CDR2 YFSETQ. The study, taken as a whole, reports: Reports credit the classifier with highly specific, highly sensitive diagnosis of cytomegalovirus status. Some V segments, including TRBV6-2 and TRBV6-3, were excluded as indistinguishable. TCR beta sequences reportedly predicted the HLA-A and HLA-B alleles of most subjects accurately. A prior analysis recorded that most TCR beta V segments were productive about 87% or about 30% of the time.

This clone is a singleton in its sample. The antigen is undetermined. The sequence came from a man aged 18 to 29 in good health and CMV-seronegative. J is TRBJ1-1 and V is TRBV5-1; TRBD1 matches at 12 bases. The specimen was PBMCs. Here the CDR3 reads CASSFRDRGPWGGTEAFF. Written as DNA, the CDR3 is TGCGCCAGCAGCTTCCGGGACAGGGGGCCCTGGGGAGGCACTGAAGCTTTCTTT. The complete variable domain, with remaining parts taken from reference TRBV5-1 and TRBJ1-1, reads KAGVTQTPRYLIKTRGQQVTLSCSPISGHRSVSWYQQTPGQGLQFLFEYFSETQRNKGNFPGRFSGRQFSNSRSEMNVSTLELGDSALYLCASSFRDRGPWGGTEAFFGQGTRLTVV.